This record looks at one T cell receptor beta chain sequence and its context. Its cognate antigen is unknown. Trimming took off 4 bases at V and 8 bases at J, with 27 bases between the two ends. CDR1 and CDR2 (germline): SGHRS, YFSETQ. The CDR3 sequence is 18 residues long. This record belongs to a study of beta chain features in type 1 diabetes. Sequenced material consisted of expressed TCRB transcripts (all of the isolated RNA was reverse transcribed). Libraries were prepared by immunoSEQ multiplex PCR; TCRdb keeps only in-frame clonotypes and omits some of them. The table records approximately 170,000 clones, about 7.8% of them present only once. The study, taken as a whole, reports: Type 1 diabetes patients had TCRB CDR3s that were shorter (moderately but significantly so) in all four CD4+ subsets.

Sequenced input: central memory CD4+ T cells from blood. The sequence was obtained from a woman between 35 and 50 years old with type 1 diabetes. The genes are TRBV5-1 and TRBJ2-2; possibly TRBD2 for D (5 bases). The CDR3 sequence: CASSLTTSFYSGKGELFF. CDR3 coding DNA: TGCGCCAGCAGCCTTACCACTAGTTTCTACAGTGGGAAAGGGGAGCTGTTTTTT.